This T cell receptor (beta chain) was found in a study of blood T cells in healthy people across ages. General study results and limits: Estimates drawn from one million T cells were deemed to understate diversity. Possibly confounding the expanded clonotype changes was the fact that donor CMV status was unknown.

A second PCR of roughly 6 to 12 cycles used a sample-barcoded 5' primer and a J-beta primer mix. Every cDNA molecule bore a tag from a template-switch adaptor containing 12 random nucleotides. MiXCR, run by TCRdb on the 5' RACE reads, gives a single entry per CDR3 protein. The sample lists about a million distinct CDR3 sequences, just over 50% seen once, with 20% to 25% in the top ten. Concerning this clonotype itself: Its matching antigen is unknown.

This CDR3 is 15 amino acids long. Germline-derived CDR1 and CDR2 are MDHEN and SYDVKM. V lost 7 bases and J lost 3; bases outside the gene matches: 5. The V gene is TRBV28, the J gene TRBJ2-6; 8 nucleotides agree with TRBD1. The sequenced sample consisted of blood. The sequence came from a woman in her sixties or seventies in good health. CDR3 DNA: TGTGCCAGCAATGGAGGGACAGGTGGGGCCAACGTCCTGACTTTC. It translates to CASNGGTGGANVLTF.